A single sample gave rise to the 8 T cell receptor beta chains below, sequenced in a study of OX40 agonist ivuxolimab in advanced cancers. The library was prepared using the immunoSEQ multiplex PCR assay. The table was pulled from immuneACCESS by TCRdb, which kept in-frame rearrangements only. Such tables lose some clones; where checked, under half of the loss comes from unresolved V genes, and the rest has no known cause. The sample contains roughly 40,000 clones, 85% to 90% of them found a single time. The ten largest make up 4.5% to 5% of the sample. The source was CD4+ or CD8+ T cells sorted from blood, collected in a trial of the OX40 agonist ivuxolimab. The receptors shown here come from an adult with an advanced solid tumor such as melanoma, head and neck, liver or kidney cancer.

V usage is TRBV29-1 and J usage is TRBJ2-2; D may be TRBD1 (6 bases). CDR1 and CDR2 from the germline V gene are SQVTM and ANQGSEA. CDR3 length: 13 amino acids. Deletions cut 5 bases from V and 7 bases from J, with 14 bases between. The CDR3 is CSVRWGLDGELFF. The CDR3 DNA reads TGCAGCGTTAGGTGGGGGCTGGACGGGGAGCTGTTTTTT.

The V call is TRBV11-2, the J call TRBJ1-3; D may be TRBD1 (5 bases). The CDR3 length is 15 residues. The germline V gene encodes CDR1 SGHAT and CDR2 FQNNGV. With 4 bases removed from V and 4 bases from J, the gap between germline ends came to 14 bases. CDR3 sequence (DNA): TGTGCCAGCAGCTCAGTTCGGGGGTCGGGAAACACCATATATTTT. Translated: CASSSVRGSGNTIYF. The variable domain in full, completed from reference TRBV11-2 and TRBJ1-3, reads EAGVAQSPRYKIIEKRQSVAFWCNPISGHATLYWYQQILGQGPKLLIQFQNNGVVDDSQLPKDRFSAERLKGVDSTLKIQPAKLEDSAVYLCASSSVRGSGNTIYFGEGSWLTVV.

The J gene is TRBJ2-5, the V gene TRBV28; 10 bases are a match to TRBD2. The V segment lost 4 bases and the J segment 5 bases; nucleotides outside the gene matches: 7. The germline gives CDR1 MDHEN, CDR2 SYDVKM. The CDR3 runs to 15 residues. As DNA, the CDR3 is TGTGCCAGCAGTTCCCCTAGCGGGAGTGTGGAGACCCAGTACTTC. It specifies CASSSPSGSVETQYF.

This sequence joins TRBV10-2 and TRBJ2-5; D is unresolved. Germline CDR1 reads WSHSY; CDR2 reads SAAADI. V gave up 3 bases and J gave up 1 base, with 15 bases separating them. The CDR3 has 16 amino acids. The CDR3 loop reads CASSEVGHPLQETQYF. The DNA of the CDR3 is TGCGCCAGCAGTGAAGTAGGTCACCCCCTCCAAGAGACCCAGTACTTC.

The rearrangement links TRBV9 to TRBJ2-7; 9 bases match TRBD2. Looked up from germline, CDR1 is SGDLS and CDR2 is YYNGEE. V dropped 2 bases and J dropped 4; count of bases not matched to a gene: 7. The length of the CDR3 is 15 residues. The CDR3 DNA follows: TGTGCCAGCAGCGTTTCTAGCGGGAACTTATACGAGCAGTACTTC. It codes for CASSVSSGNLYEQYF.

This clone has a single count. The chain combines TRBV6-1 with TRBJ2-5, with D uncertain. The CDR3 covers 16 residues. CDR1 is MNHNS, CDR2 SASEGT, per germline. V was pared by 4 bases and J by 5 bases, with 20 bases between. The CDR3 region is CASSASIGPGSETQYF. The CDR3 bases are TGTGCCAGCAGTGCCTCAATAGGCCCTGGAAGTGAGACCCAGTACTTC.

This chain connects TRBV5-1 to TRBJ1-2; D remains ambiguous. This CDR3 has 14 residues. Germline values: CDR1 SGHRS, CDR2 YFSETQ. V shed 0 bases and J shed 5 bases, with 11 bases lying between them. DNA for the CDR3: TGCGCCAGCAGCTTGGAGGGCAGAGAATATGGCTACACCTTC. As protein: CASSLEGREYGYTF.

The chain uses TRBV5-1 and TRBJ1-5; TRBD1 agrees at 7 bases. CDR3 length equals 14 residues. The junction had 5 bases not matched to a gene; V was cut back by 1 base and J by 7 bases. Germline V gives CDR1 SGHRS, CDR2 YFSETQ. CDR3 amino acids: CASSLSQGEQPQHF. The CDR3 bases are TGCGCCAGCAGCTTGTCCCAGGGGGAACAGCCCCAGCATTTT.